Below are 18 T cell receptor beta chains sequenced from a single sample in a study of identical twins (dated by TCRdb to the mid-2010s). The library was produced with 5' RACE. Sequencing used an Illumina HiSeq 2000. TCRdb handled the public reads itself, with Q25 trimming in fastp and clone calling in MiXCR, and kept productive beta chains. Each CDR3 protein appears once, grouped with its most common genes and DNA. Within this sample are around 340,000 distinct CDR3 sequences, with roughly an eighth of them counted one time only. The ten largest clones capture 7.2% of the sample. This sample was also put to use in a study of yellow fever vaccine responses in identical twins.

The material sequenced was CD8+ T cells sorted from blood. The receptors shown here come from a woman under 30 in good health.

This clonotype came up a few times. The chain couples TRBV7-8 to TRBJ1-2; 9 bases fit TRBD1. V was clipped by 4 bases and J by 7 bases; unmatched bases: 13. Germline CDR1 and CDR2: SGHVS and FQNEAQ. The CDR3 is made up of 16 amino acids. CDR3 in DNA: TGTGCCAGCAGCTCCTATCCGGGACAGGGATTTGCTGGCTACACCTTC. Translation: CASSSYPGQGFAGYTF.

The chain has TRBV24-1 and TRBJ2-2; no clear D gene. The ends were cut back, 6 bases at V and 2 bases at J, with 0 bases in the middle. The CDR3 totals 11 residues. Germline assignment: CDR1 KGHDR and CDR2 SFDVKD. The DNA of the CDR3 is TGTGCCACCAGTAACACCGGGGAGCTGTTTTTT. Translating it yields CATSNTGELFF.

This clonotype was picked up a small number of times. This chain joins TRBV6-1 and TRBJ1-5, with D uncertain. Germline-derived CDR1 and CDR2 are MNHNS and SASEGT. The CDR3 sequence is 14 residues long. Trimming pared 2 bases from V and 1 base from J, leaving 6 bases between. Written as DNA, the CDR3 is TGTGCCAGCAGTGAACGGTTAAGCAATCAGCCCCAGCATTTT. Translation gives CASSERLSNQPQHF.

This chain uses TRBV6-2 or TRBV6-3 with TRBJ1-2; no clear D. Germline-derived CDR1 and CDR2 are MNHEY and SVGEGT. Trimming removed 5 bases from V and 4 bases from J, with 17 bases in between. This CDR3 has 15 amino acids. CDR3 loop: CASSDSTRAVYGYTF. Here the CDR3 DNA reads TGTGCCAGCAGTGATTCCACTAGGGCGGTCTATGGCTACACCTTC.

This clonotype showed up many times. CDR3 bases: TGTGCCAGCAGCTTAAATGGCGGGGCGCCCTACAATGAGCAGTTCTTC. Its protein product is CASSLNGGAPYNEQFF. The J gene is TRBJ2-1, the V gene TRBV7-3, with D possibly matching TRBD2 (6 bases). This CDR3 spans 16 amino acids. The V gene lost 1 base and the J gene lost 2 bases, with 12 bases spanning the gap. CDR1 SGHTA and CDR2 FQGTGA come from the germline V gene.

A few counts support this clonotype. V is TRBV27 and J is TRBJ1-1; weak D call: TRBD1 (6 bases). The germline gives CDR1 MNHEY, CDR2 SMNVEV (reference sequence). V lost 9 bases, J lost 0 bases, and 8 bases lay in between. This CDR3 region has 12 residues. CDR3 sequence reads: CARQGLNTEAFF. In nucleotides, the CDR3 is TGTGCCAGACAGGGTTTGAACACTGAAGCTTTCTTT.

This clonotype turned up a few times. The chain uses TRBV5-5 and TRBJ2-3; 7 positions agree with TRBD2. CDR1 is SGHKS, CDR2 YYEKEE, per germline (reference sequence). Trimming took 0 bases from V and 4 from J; bases not matched to a gene: 8. The CDR3 consists of 16 residues. The CDR3 DNA is TGTGCCAGCAGCTTGGGGGGCGGGAGTACGGCAGATACGCAGTATTTT. Its translation is CASSLGGGSTADTQYF.

The rearrangement joins TRBV27 to TRBJ2-7, with D maybe TRBD1 (6 bases). Trimming took off 5 bases at V and 5 bases at J, with 13 bases between the two ends. Germline lookup yields CDR1 MNHEY and CDR2 SMNVEV (reference sequence). This CDR3 comprises 13 residues. As DNA, the CDR3 is TGTGCCAGCAGTCCACTGGCAGGGGACGAGCAGTACGTC. Translation: CASSPLAGDEQYV.

This clonotype has only a few counts. The chain couples TRBV5-5 to TRBJ2-1; 9 bases are shared with TRBD2. Germline lookup yields CDR1 SGHKS and CDR2 YYEKEE (reference sequence). This CDR3 is built from 16 residues. Trimming cost V 4 bases and J 10 bases; bases outside gene matches: 15. CDR3 sequence: CASSLAERALAGEQFF. The CDR3 DNA is TGTGCCAGCAGCCTCGCTGAGCGGGCCCTAGCGGGAGAGCAGTTCTTC.

This clonotype was recorded at least ten times. The V and J genes are TRBV9 and TRBJ2-3, with a weak D call TRBD2 (6 bases). Deletions cut 8 bases from V and 0 bases from J, with 7 bases between. Germline-derived CDR1 and CDR2 are SGDLS and YYNGEE. The CDR3 runs 12 residues. The CDR3 DNA is TGTGCCAGTCGGGGGAGCACAGATACGCAGTATTTT. This sequence encodes CASRGSTDTQYF.

This clonotype was counted a few times. The chain carries TRBV4-1 and TRBJ2-5; TRBD1 aligns across 8 bases. With 1 base clipped from V and 5 bases from J, the junction kept 12 bases outside the gene matches. The CDR3 length is 17 residues. CDR1 is MGHRA, CDR2 YSYEKL, per germline. CDR3 residues: CASSQVPLAGGYETQYF. CDR3 coding DNA: TGCGCCAGCAGCCAAGTCCCTCTGGCAGGGGGCTATGAGACCCAGTACTTC.

The chain employs TRBV5-6 and TRBJ1-2; 9 nucleotides agree with TRBD1. Trimming took 7 bases from V and 4 from J; bases not matched to a gene: 8. The CDR3 is made up of 14 amino acids. Germline CDR1 reads SGHDT; CDR2 reads YYEEEE. The CDR3 DNA follows: TGTGCCAGCCGGGGACAGGGAAGTTTCTATGGCTACACCTTC. This codes for CASRGQGSFYGYTF.

This clonotype was found many times. The chain joins TRBV29-1 to TRBJ2-3; 15 bases are shared with TRBD2. CDR3 size: 18 residues. V lost 3 bases, J lost 0 bases, and 7 bases stayed unmatched. Germline V lookup: CDR1 SQVTM, CDR2 ANQGSEA. The chain's CDR3 is CSVDWGLAGGYSTDTQYF. The CDR3 nucleotides read TGCAGCGTTGACTGGGGACTAGCGGGGGGTTATAGCACAGATACGCAGTATTTT.

The sample holds a few counts of this clonotype. The J gene is TRBJ2-7, the V gene TRBV28, with a tentative D call TRBD2 (6 bases). The germline gives CDR1 MDHEN, CDR2 SYDVKM. V lost 8 bases and J 2 bases, leaving 16 bases between the germline ends. The CDR3 spans 14 residues. CDR3 region: CASYSRRAPYEQYF. CDR3 DNA: TGTGCCAGCTACTCGAGGAGGGCTCCCTACGAGCAGTACTTC.

In its sample, this clonotype was seen once. V and J are TRBV6-1 and TRBJ2-7; D ambiguous. V lost 7 bases and J lost 2, with 15 bases in between. From germline, CDR1 is MNHNS and CDR2 SASEGT. The CDR3 covers 14 residues. Here the CDR3 DNA reads TGTGCCAGCACCGCCCGGACCCGACCCTACGAGCAGTACGTC. Amino acids: CASTARTRPYEQYV.

In this sample, this clonotype turned up a few times. The rearrangement joins TRBV5-8 to TRBJ2-5; D call uncertain. The CDR3 extends over 10 amino acids. V dropped 6 bases and J dropped 5 bases, with 5 bases sitting between them. Germline V lookup: CDR1 SGHTS, CDR2 YDEGEE. DNA of the CDR3: TGTGCCAGCACCATGGAGACCCAGTACTTC. Its translation: CASTMETQYF.

This clonotype was counted a few times. V and J are TRBV7-9 and TRBJ2-1; D perhaps matches TRBD2 (6 bases). V lost 0 bases, J lost 7 bases, and 16 bases lay in between. CDR3 length equals 16 residues. In germline, CDR1 is SEHNR, CDR2 FQNEAQ (reference sequence). Written as DNA, the CDR3 is TGTGCCAGCAGCTTAGCGGCGGAGGGAGTGAGGAATGAGCAGTTCTTC. Residues: CASSLAAEGVRNEQFF.

The chain is built from TRBV27 and TRBJ2-7; TRBD1 agrees at 9 bases. Germline CDR1 MNHEY, CDR2 SMNVEV (reference sequence). This CDR3 is 13 amino acids long. The ends lost 6 bases at V and 5 bases at J; junction bases unmatched: 5. The DNA of the CDR3 is TGTGCCAGCAGCGGACAGGGGAGCCACGAGCAGTACGTC. Protein: CASSGQGSHEQYV.